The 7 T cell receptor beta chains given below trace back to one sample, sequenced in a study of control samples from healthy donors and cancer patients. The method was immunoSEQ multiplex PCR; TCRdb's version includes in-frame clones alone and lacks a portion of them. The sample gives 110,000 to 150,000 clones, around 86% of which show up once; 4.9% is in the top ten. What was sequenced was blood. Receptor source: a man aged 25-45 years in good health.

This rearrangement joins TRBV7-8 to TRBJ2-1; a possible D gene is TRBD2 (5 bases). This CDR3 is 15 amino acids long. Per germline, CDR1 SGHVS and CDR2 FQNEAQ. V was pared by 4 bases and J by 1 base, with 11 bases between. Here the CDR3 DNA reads TGTGCCAGCAGCTCCGAACGGGGTTCCTACAATGAGCAGTTCTTC. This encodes CASSSERGSYNEQFF.

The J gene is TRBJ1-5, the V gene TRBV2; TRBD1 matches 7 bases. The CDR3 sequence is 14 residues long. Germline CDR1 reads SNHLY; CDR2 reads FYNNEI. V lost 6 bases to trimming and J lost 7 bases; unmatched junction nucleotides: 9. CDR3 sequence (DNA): TGTGCCAGCAGCGTTAGGGGGCGCGGACAGCCCCAGCATTTT. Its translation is CASSVRGRGQPQHF. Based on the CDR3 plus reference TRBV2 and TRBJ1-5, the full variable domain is EPEVTQTPSHQVTQMGQEVILRCVPISNHLYFYWYRQILGQKVEFLVSFYNNEISEKSEIFDDQFSVERPDGSNFTLKIRSTKLEDSAMYFCASSVRGRGQPQHFGDGTRLSIL.

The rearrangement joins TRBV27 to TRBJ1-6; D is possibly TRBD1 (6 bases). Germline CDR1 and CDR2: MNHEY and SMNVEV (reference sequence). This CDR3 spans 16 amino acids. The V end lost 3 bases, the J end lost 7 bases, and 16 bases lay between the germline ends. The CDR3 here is CASSFSRGWLNSPLHF. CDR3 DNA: TGTGCCAGCAGTTTTAGTAGGGGGTGGTTAAATTCACCCCTCCACTTT.

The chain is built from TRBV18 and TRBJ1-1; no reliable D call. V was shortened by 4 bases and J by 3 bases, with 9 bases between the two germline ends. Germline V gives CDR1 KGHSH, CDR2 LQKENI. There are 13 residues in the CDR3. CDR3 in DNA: TGTGCCAGCTCACAAAACGGGGACACTGAAGCTTTCTTT. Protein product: CASSQNGDTEAFF.

The CDR3 here is CASSLEGDTQYF. Here the CDR3 DNA reads TGTGCCAGTAGTTTGGAGGGAGATACGCAGTATTTT. This rearrangement joins TRBV19 to TRBJ2-3; TRBD2 is a possible D gene (6 bases). With 5 bases removed from V and 5 bases from J, the gap between germline ends came to 8 bases. CDR3 length: 12 residues. Germline loops: CDR1 LNHDA, CDR2 SQIVND (reference sequence).

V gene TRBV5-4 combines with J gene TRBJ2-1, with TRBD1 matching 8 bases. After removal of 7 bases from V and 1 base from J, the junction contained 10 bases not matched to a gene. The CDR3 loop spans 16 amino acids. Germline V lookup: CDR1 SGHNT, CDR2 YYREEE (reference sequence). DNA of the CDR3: TGTGCCAGCCGGGCAACAGGGGGAAGATCCTACAATGAGCAGTTCTTC. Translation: CASRATGGRSYNEQFF.

This CDR3 is CASSEGRADYNEQFF. The CDR3 DNA is TGTGCCAGCAGCGAAGGGAGGGCAGACTACAATGAGCAGTTCTTC. The V call is TRBV7-3, the J call TRBJ2-1; 7 bases line up with TRBD2. Germline V gene data show CDR1 as SGHTA and CDR2 as FQGTGA. Trimming removed 5 bases from V and 3 bases from J; junction bases left unmatched: 7. The CDR3 extends over 15 amino acids.